The clone carrying this TCR beta chain was picked up one time. Antigen: not known. Conventional CD4+ T cells were sorted from blood as CD25-low CD127-high cells. The data were obtained in a study of regulatory and conventional T cells in RAG deficiency. Study results and caveats: Omenn syndrome and CID/AS patients had around 100-fold fewer unique Treg TCR beta sequences, versus 9.5 to 10-fold elsewhere. Omenn patients showed >85% Treg-Tconv overlap and shorter CDR3 lengths.

Clones were read by immunoSEQ multiplex PCR, and TCRdb kept only the in-frame ones, dropping some. The sample has over 45,000 clones, about 87% seen once. The CDR3 has 16 residues. Germline CDR1 SGHVS, CDR2 FQNEAQ. This same sample was also part of a study on regulatory T cells. As that report states: The primer mix had 52 TRBV and 13 TRBJ primers.

The sequence derives from a human donor in good health. Sequenced input: CD4+ effector T cells sorted from blood. The chain recombines TRBV7-8 with TRBJ2-2, with D perhaps matching TRBD2 (6 bases). The CDR3 spells CVLSLGGGANTGELFF. The DNA of the CDR3 is TGTGTTCTAAGCTTAGGTGGCGGGGCGAACACCGGGGAGCTGTTTTTT.